Sequencing of this T cell receptor (beta chain) was carried out in a study of CD8 T cells in Susac syndrome. Regarding the study as a whole: Regarding the TCR sequencing and HLA analysis, the study admitted that a relatively small number of individuals were involved.

The multiple sclerosis controls were treatment-naive patients affected by stable or active relapsing-remitting disease. Negative isolation yielded the CD8+ and CD4+ T cells, while FACS enriched the TEMRA cells. With random hexamers, roughly 0.45 to 1 ug RNA was reverse transcribed. An immunoSEQ multiplex PCR amplified TCR beta CDR3 over 54 Vbeta and 13 Jbeta. MiXCR was run by TCRdb on the immunoSEQ multiplex PCR reads, yielding one entry per CDR3 protein. The sample includes roughly 150,000 distinct CDR3 sequences, approximately 95% seen only once; the top ten take approximately 0.094%. Per the germline V gene, CDR1 is SGHRS and CDR2 is YFSETQ. The CDR3 runs 14 residues. V was clipped by 0 bases and J by 4 bases, with 8 bases between them. Comment on this clonotype: Its antigen is as yet unknown.

The clonotype comes from a human donor with multiple sclerosis. The sequenced sample consisted of CD4+ T cells from PBMCs. This chain uses TRBV5-1 with TRBJ1-3, with D maybe TRBD1 (6 bases). CDR3 DNA sequence: TGCGCCAGCAGCTTGGCAGGGGCAGGAAACACCATATATTTT. Protein sequence: CASSLAGAGNTIYF.